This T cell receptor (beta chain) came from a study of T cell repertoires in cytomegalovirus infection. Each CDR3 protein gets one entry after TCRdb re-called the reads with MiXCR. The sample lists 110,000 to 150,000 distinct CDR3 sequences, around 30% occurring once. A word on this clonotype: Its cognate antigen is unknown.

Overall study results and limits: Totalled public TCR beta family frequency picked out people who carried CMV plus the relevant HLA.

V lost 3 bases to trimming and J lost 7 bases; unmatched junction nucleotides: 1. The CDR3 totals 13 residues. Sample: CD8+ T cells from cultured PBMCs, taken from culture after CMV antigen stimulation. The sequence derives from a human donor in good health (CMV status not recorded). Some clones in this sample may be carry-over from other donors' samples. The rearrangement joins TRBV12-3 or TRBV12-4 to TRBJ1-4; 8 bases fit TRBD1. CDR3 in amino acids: CASSFGTGEKLFF. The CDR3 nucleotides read TGTGCCAGCAGTTTCGGGACAGGTGAAAAACTGTTTTTT.